The next 6 T cell receptor beta chains were all read from a single sample in a study of cytomegalovirus exposure and HLA in healthy donors. The study ran its PCR with 60 Vbeta and 13 Jbeta primers. Generated by immunoSEQ multiplex PCR, the TCRdb table keeps only in-frame clones and is missing some. The sample holds some 140,000 clones, 80% seen once. What was sequenced was PBMCs. The receptor set was obtained from a man younger than 40 in good health and CMV-seropositive.

V and J are TRBV28 and TRBJ2-7; D is possibly TRBD2 (5 bases). Trimming shortened V by 6 bases and J by 5 bases, and 11 bases separated the two germline ends. CDR3 length equals 12 residues. Germline values: CDR1 MDHEN, CDR2 SYDVKM. The CDR3 DNA follows: TGTGCCAGCAGGGAAAGGACTGACGAGCAGTACTTC. Its protein is CASRERTDEQYF.

The CDR3 region is CASSPGGGYGYTF. CDR3 DNA sequence: TGTGCCAGCAGCCCCGGGGGGGGATATGGCTACACCTTC. J is TRBJ1-2 and V is TRBV7-8; tentatively, D is TRBD1 (5 bases). This CDR3 spans 13 amino acids. Germline V gene lookup returns CDR1 SGHVS and CDR2 FQNEAQ. V was cut by 5 bases and J by 5 bases, with 12 bases left in between.

The V gene is TRBV11-2, the J gene TRBJ2-5; D may be TRBD1 (6 bases). Germline V gene lookup returns CDR1 SGHAT and CDR2 FQNNGV. CDR3 length: 16 amino acids. V was shortened by 5 bases and J by 5 bases, with 21 bases between the two germline ends. The CDR3 DNA reads TGTGCCAGCAGCATGAGGGGGACAAGGGTGGGGGAGACCCAGTACTTC. Its translation: CASSMRGTRVGETQYF.

This chain links TRBV28 with TRBJ1-1; 7 nucleotides match TRBD1. The CDR3 totals 13 residues. Germline trimming cut 5 bases from V and 6 bases from J; bases unmatched to any gene: 6. CDR1 is MDHEN, CDR2 SYDVKM, per germline. CDR3 nucleotide sequence: TGTGCCAGCAGTCTGGACAGGACTTCTGAAGCTTTCTTT. It translates to CASSLDRTSEAFF.

The rearrangement joins TRBV19 to TRBJ2-7; 10 bases are a match to TRBD2. Germline V gene data show CDR1 as LNHDA and CDR2 as SQIVND (reference sequence). This CDR3 is 14 amino acids long. The J segment lost 5 bases and the V segment lost 1 base, leaving 2 bases of the junction unmatched. CDR3 protein: CASSIVGTSDEQYF. The CDR3 nucleotides read TGTGCCAGTAGTATAGTTGGGACTAGCGACGAGCAGTACTTC.

The V call is TRBV5-6, the J call TRBJ1-4, with TRBD1 identical over 7 bases. Trimming removed 0 bases from V and 10 bases from J; junction bases left unmatched: 6. Germline V gives CDR1 SGHDT, CDR2 YYEEEE. This CDR3 region has 14 residues. The CDR3 reads CASSLGTGGGKLFF. CDR3 sequence (DNA): TGTGCCAGCAGCTTGGGGACAGGTGGGGGAAAACTGTTTTTT.